One sample yielded the 13 T cell receptor beta chains listed below, sequenced in a study of T cells in Graves' hyperthyroidism and ophthalmopathy. TCR beta CDR3 region amplification was performed from RNA transcripts. The primer set for the first-round RT-PCR of the TCR CDR3 was HTBI. From the multiplex PCR reads, TCRdb called clonotypes with MiXCR, one entry per CDR3 protein. The sample records more than 35,000 distinct CDR3 sequences, 45% to 50% being singletons. Sequenced: peripheral blood or thyroid tissue (not recorded which). The source is a woman aged 45-65 years with Graves' hyperthyroidism.

The chain is built from TRBV28 and TRBJ1-2; D is undetermined. The CDR3 covers 16 residues. The germline V gene encodes CDR1 MDHEN and CDR2 SYDVKM. Trimming pared 4 bases from V and 0 bases from J, leaving 15 bases between. The CDR3 loop is CASSSLEGWPNYGYTF. The CDR3 DNA sequence: TGTGCCAGCAGTTCGTTAGAAGGGTGGCCTAACTATGGCTACACCTTC.

This clonotype was seen repeatedly, ten times or more. The chain has TRBV20-1 and TRBJ1-3; no clear D. V lost 0 bases and J lost 4, with 7 bases in between. The CDR3 sequence is 13 residues long. Germline loops: CDR1 DFQATT, CDR2 SNEGSKA (reference sequence). CDR3 protein: CSAREGPGNTIYF. CDR3 coding DNA: TGCAGTGCTAGAGAAGGGCCCGGAAACACCATATATTTT.

The rearrangement uses TRBV7-3 and TRBJ1-1; D perhaps matches TRBD1 (5 bases). Trimming left V 5 bases short and J 1 base short, with 17 bases between. This CDR3 is built from 16 residues. CDR1 and CDR2 (germline): SGHTA, FQGTGA. DNA of the CDR3: TGTGCCAGCAGCCCCGGGCCTCCGAGGGGGAACACTGAAGCTTTCTTT. The encoded protein is CASSPGPPRGNTEAFF. The full variable domain, completed using reference TRBV7-3 and TRBJ1-1, is GAGVSQTPSNKVTEKGKYVELRCDPISGHTALYWYRQSLGQGPEFLIYFQGTGAADDSGLPNDRFFAVRPEGSVSTLKIQRTERGDSAVYLCASSPGPPRGNTEAFFGQGTRLTVV.

By sample fraction, this clonotype is medium-sized. V and J are TRBV20-1 and TRBJ2-7, with 11 nucleotides matching TRBD1. From germline, CDR1 is DFQATT and CDR2 SNEGSKA (reference sequence). The CDR3 loop spans 11 amino acids. The CDR3 spells CGGTGGYEQYF. In DNA, the CDR3 is TGCGGCGGGACAGGGGGCTACGAGCAGTACTTC.

This clonotype has at least ten counts. For the CDR3, the DNA is TGCGCCAGCAGCCAATCCGGGACGACTAACTATGGCTACACCTTC. Encoded protein: CASSQSGTTNYGYTF. This sequence joins TRBV4-1 and TRBJ1-2, with D perhaps TRBD1 (5 bases). With 2 bases removed from V and 0 bases from J, the gap between germline ends came to 10 bases. The CDR3 is 15 residues long. Germline V gene sequence: CDR1 MGHRA, CDR2 YSYEKL.

There are many counts of this clonotype. This chain uses TRBV4-2 with TRBJ1-1; D might be TRBD1 (6 bases). Germline loops: CDR1 LGHNA, CDR2 YNFKEQ. This CDR3 has 15 amino acids. V lost 0 bases and J 2 bases, leaving 10 bases between the germline ends. CDR3 region: CASSQDGGRNTEAFF. The CDR3 region has the DNA TGTGCCAGCAGCCAAGATGGGGGCAGAAACACTGAAGCTTTCTTT.

The V gene is TRBV10-3, the J gene TRBJ2-7; a weak D match, TRBD2 (6 bases). The V gene's germline CDR1 is ENHRY and CDR2 SYGVKD. V lost 6 bases and J lost 7, with 10 bases in between. The CDR3 totals 11 residues. The CDR3 sequence is CAIRAAGEQYF. CDR3 nucleotides: TGTGCCATCAGGGCCGCGGGGGAGCAGTACTTC.

This clonotype has only a few counts. The chain joins TRBV20-1 to TRBJ2-7, with 13 bases that match TRBD2. The length of the CDR3 is 13 residues. CDR1 is DFQATT and CDR2 is SNEGSKA in the germline V gene (reference sequence). J lost 7 bases, V lost 3 bases, and 3 bases had no gene match. CDR3 nucleotide sequence: TGCAGTGCTAGTGGACTAGCGGGAGATGAGCAGTACTTC. Translation gives CSASGLAGDEQYF.

This clonotype occurred once. One base away lies a much larger clone, so this may be a sequencing read error. This chain joins TRBV7-9 and TRBJ2-3; possibly TRBD2 for D (5 bases). The CDR3 loop spans 17 amino acids. Trimming left V 3 bases short and J 8 bases short, with 24 bases between. The germline V gene has CDR1 SEHNR and CDR2 FQNEAQ (reference sequence). CDR3 nucleotides: TGTGCCAGCAGCTTTTCTGGAATGAGAGGGCTCAGAGGTACGCAGTATTTT. Residues: CASSFSGMRGLRGTQYF.

The chain combines TRBV28 with TRBJ1-4; tentatively, D is TRBD1 (6 bases). Germline loops: CDR1 MDHEN, CDR2 SYDVKM. This CDR3 region has 15 residues. Deletions cut 4 bases from V and 7 bases from J, with 16 bases between. The CDR3: CASSSGAGGPEKLFF. The DNA for the CDR3 is TGTGCCAGCAGTTCAGGGGCCGGAGGGCCTGAAAAACTGTTTTTT.

On this clonotype: As the CDR3 is not closed by the conserved phenylalanine or tryptophan, this likely results from a read error. Because the CDR3's place on the DNA is in doubt, the DNA is left out and the CDR3 is given as listed by TCRdb. The V gene is TRBV10-3, the J gene TRBJ1-2; the table's D call of TRBD1 was not tested on the DNA. The CDR3 totals 14 residues, both ends included. The germline V gene has CDR1 ENHRY and CDR2 SYGVKD. The CDR3 reads CAISAQGATMATQS.

The rearrangement joins TRBV7-2 to TRBJ1-1; the D is unclear. This CDR3 spans 14 amino acids. Germline V CDR1 and CDR2: SGHTA, FQGNSA. The V end lost 1 base, the J end lost 4 bases, and 10 bases lay between the germline ends. In DNA form, the CDR3 reads TGTGCCAGCAGCTTAGTTGGTACAACCACTGAAGCTTTCTTT. Protein product: CASSLVGTTTEAFF.

The genes are TRBV20-1 and TRBJ2-5; TRBD2 matches 12 bases. Germline V lookup: CDR1 DFQATT, CDR2 SNEGSKA (reference sequence). With 4 bases clipped from V and 5 bases from J, the junction kept 5 bases outside the gene matches. There are 14 residues in the CDR3. This CDR3 is CSAMTSGSWETQYF. The CDR3 DNA is TGCAGTGCTATGACTAGCGGGAGTTGGGAGACCCAGTACTTC.